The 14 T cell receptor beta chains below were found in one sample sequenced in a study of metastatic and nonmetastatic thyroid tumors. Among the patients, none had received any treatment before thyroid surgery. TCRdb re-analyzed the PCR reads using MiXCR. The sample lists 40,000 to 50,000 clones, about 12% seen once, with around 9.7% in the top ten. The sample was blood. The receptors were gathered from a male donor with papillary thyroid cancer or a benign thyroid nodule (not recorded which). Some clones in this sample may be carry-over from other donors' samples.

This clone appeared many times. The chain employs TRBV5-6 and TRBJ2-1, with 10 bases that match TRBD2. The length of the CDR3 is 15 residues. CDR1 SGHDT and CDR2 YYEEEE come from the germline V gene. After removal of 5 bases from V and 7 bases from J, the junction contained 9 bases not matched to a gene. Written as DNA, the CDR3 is TGTGCCAGCAGTTCACTAGCGGGGTGGGGGAATGAGCAGTTCTTC. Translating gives CASSSLAGWGNEQFF. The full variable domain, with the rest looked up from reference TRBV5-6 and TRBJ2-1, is DAGVTQSPTHLIKTRGQQVTLRCSPKSGHDTVSWYQQALGQGPQFIFQYYEEEERQRGNFPDRFSGHQFPNYSSELNVNALLLGDSALYLCASSSLAGWGNEQFFGPGTRLTVL.

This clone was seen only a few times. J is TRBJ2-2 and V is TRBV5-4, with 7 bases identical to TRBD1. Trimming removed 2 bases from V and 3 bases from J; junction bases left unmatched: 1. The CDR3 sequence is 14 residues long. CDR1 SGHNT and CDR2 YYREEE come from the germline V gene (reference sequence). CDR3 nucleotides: TGTGCCAGCAGCTTACAGGGGTACACCGGGGAGCTGTTTTTT. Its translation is CASSLQGYTGELFF.

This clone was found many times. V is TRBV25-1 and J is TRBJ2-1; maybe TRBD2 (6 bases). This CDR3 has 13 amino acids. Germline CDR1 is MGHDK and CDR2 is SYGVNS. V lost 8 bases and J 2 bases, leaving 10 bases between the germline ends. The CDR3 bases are TGTGCCAGCTGGGACTCGCCCTACAATGAGCAGTTCTTC. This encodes CASWDSPYNEQFF.

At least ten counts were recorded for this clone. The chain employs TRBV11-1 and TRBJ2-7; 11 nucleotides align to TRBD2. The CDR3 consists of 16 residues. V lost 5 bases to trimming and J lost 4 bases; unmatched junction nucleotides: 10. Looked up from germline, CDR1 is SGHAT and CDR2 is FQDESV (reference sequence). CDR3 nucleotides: TGTGCCAGCAGCCTAAGTACGGGACTAGCGGCATACGAGCAGTACTTC. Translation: CASSLSTGLAAYEQYF.

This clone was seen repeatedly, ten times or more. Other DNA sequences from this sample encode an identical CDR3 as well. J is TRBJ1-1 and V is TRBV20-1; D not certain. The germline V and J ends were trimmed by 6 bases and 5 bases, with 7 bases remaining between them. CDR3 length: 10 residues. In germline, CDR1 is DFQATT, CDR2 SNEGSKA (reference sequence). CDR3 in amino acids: CSARETEAFF. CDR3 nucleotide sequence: TGCAGTGCGAGGGAGACTGAAGCTTTCTTT.

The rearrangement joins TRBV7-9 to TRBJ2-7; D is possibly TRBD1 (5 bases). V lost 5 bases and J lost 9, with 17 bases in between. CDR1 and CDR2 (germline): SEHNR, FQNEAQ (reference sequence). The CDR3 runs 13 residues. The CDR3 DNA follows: TGTGCCAGCAGCCGCGACAGCTCGACGACGCAGTACTTC. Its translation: CASSRDSSTTQYF.

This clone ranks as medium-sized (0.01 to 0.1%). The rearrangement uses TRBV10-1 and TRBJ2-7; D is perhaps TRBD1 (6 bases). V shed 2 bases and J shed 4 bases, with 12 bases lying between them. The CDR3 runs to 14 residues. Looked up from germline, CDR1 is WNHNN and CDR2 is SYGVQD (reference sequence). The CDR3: CASSEGGAGYEQYF. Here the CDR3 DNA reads TGCGCCAGCAGTGAGGGGGGCGCGGGTTACGAGCAGTACTTC.

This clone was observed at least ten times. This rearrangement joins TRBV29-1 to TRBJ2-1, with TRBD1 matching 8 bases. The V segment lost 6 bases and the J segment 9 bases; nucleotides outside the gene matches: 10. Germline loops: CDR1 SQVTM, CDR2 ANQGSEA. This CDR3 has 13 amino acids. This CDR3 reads CSVSGGASGEQFF. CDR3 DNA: TGCAGCGTATCAGGGGGCGCGTCTGGTGAGCAGTTCTTC.

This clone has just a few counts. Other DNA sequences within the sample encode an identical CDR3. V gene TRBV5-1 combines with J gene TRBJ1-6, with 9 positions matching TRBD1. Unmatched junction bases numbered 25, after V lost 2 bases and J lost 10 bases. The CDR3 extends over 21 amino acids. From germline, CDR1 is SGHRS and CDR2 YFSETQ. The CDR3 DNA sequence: TGCGCCAGCAGCTTTCACGGATCGCGAACCGGGACAGGGCCCTTAGGATCACCCCTCCACTTT. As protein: CASSFHGSRTGTGPLGSPLHF.

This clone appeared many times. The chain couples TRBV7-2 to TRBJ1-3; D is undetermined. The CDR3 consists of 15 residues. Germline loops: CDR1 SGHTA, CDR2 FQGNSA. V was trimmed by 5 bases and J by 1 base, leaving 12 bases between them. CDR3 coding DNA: TGTGCCAGCAGCCCCCAAACCCTGTCTGGAAACACCATATATTTT. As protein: CASSPQTLSGNTIYF.

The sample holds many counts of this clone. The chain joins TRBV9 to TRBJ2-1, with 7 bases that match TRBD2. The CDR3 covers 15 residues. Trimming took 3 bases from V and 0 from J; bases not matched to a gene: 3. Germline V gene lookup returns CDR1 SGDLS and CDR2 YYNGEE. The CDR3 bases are TGTGCCAGCAGCGAGGGCGGGAGCTCCTACAATGAGCAGTTCTTC. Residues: CASSEGGSSYNEQFF.

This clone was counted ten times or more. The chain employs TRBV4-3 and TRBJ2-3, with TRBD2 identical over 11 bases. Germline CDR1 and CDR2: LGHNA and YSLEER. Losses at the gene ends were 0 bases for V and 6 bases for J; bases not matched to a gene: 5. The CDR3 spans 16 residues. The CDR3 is CASSQDLAGGGDTQYF. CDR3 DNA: TGCGCCAGCAGCCAAGATTTAGCGGGAGGGGGGGATACGCAGTATTTT.

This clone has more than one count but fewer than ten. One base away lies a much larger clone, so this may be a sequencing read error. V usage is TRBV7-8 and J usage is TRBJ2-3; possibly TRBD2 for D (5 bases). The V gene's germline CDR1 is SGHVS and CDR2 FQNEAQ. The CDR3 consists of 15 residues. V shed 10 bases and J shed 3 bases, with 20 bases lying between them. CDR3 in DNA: TGTGCCACCCAGTCCCCCACCAGAGGGACAGATACGCAGTATTTT. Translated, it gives CATQSPTRGTDTQYF. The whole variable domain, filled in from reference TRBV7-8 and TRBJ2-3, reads GAGVSQSPRYKVAKRGQDVALRCDPISGHVSLFWYQQALGQGPEFLTYFQNEAQLDKSGLPSDRFFAERPEGSVSTLKIQRTQQEDSAVYLCATQSPTRGTDTQYFGPGTRLTVL.

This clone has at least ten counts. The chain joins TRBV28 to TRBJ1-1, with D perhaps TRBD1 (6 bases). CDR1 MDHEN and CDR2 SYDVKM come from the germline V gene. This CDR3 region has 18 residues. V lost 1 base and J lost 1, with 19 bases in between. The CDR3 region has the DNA TGTGCCAGCAGTTTATTTACAGGGTCCAGGAGGGGGAACACTGAAGCTTTCTTT. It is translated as CASSLFTGSRRGNTEAFF. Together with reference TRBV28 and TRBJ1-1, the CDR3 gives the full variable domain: DVKVTQSSRYLVKRTGEKVFLECVQDMDHENMFWYRQDPGLGLRLIYFSYDVKMKEKGDIPEGYSVSREKKERFSLILESASTNQTSMYLCASSLFTGSRRGNTEAFFGQGTRLTVV.